This TCR beta chain was profiled in a study of shared clonotypes between healthy human individuals. Comments on this clone: What it binds is unknown.

TCRdb keeps only in-frame clones here, not all; method: immunoSEQ multiplex PCR. The data show 2 million to 2.5 million clones, under 97% seen once. Study outcomes and limitations: All-four-donor shared clonotypes had higher generation probabilities than non-shared clonotypes did.

V gave up 3 bases and J gave up 6 bases; unmatched junction bases: 8. CDR1 is LNHDA, CDR2 SQIVND, per germline (reference sequence). CDR3 length equals 16 residues. Sequenced sample: naive CD4+ T cells sorted from blood. Subset noted: CD45RA+ positively selected. V and J are TRBV19 and TRBJ1-2, with 12 nucleotides matching TRBD1. The sequence was obtained from a man aged 18 to 29 in good health. CDR3 coding DNA: TGTGCCAGTAGTATCATTTCGGGACAGGGGGCGAATGGCTACACCTTC. This encodes CASSIISGQGANGYTF.